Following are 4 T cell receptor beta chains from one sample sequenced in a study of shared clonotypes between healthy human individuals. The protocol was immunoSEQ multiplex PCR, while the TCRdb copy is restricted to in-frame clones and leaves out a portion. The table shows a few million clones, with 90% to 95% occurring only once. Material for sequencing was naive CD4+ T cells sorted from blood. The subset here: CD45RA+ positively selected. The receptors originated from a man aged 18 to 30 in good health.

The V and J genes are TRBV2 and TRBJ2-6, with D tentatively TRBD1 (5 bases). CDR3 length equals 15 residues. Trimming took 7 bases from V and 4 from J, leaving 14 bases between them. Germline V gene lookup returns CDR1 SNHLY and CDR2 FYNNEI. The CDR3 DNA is TGTGCCAGCACCGCTAGGGGTTCCGGGGCCAACGTCCTGACTTTC. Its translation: CASTARGSGANVLTF.

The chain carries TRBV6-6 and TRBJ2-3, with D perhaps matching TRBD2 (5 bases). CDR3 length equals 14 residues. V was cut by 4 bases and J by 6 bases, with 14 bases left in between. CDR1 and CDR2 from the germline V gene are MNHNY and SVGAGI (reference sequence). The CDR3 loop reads CASSFGQPGDTQYF. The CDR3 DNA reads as TGTGCCAGCAGTTTTGGCCAGCCGGGGGATACGCAGTATTTT.

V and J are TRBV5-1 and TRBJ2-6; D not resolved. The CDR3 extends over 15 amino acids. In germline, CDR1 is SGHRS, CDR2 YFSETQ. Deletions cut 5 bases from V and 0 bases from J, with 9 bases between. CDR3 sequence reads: CASREDGSGANVLTF. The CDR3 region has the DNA TGCGCCAGCAGGGAAGACGGCTCTGGGGCCAACGTCCTGACTTTC. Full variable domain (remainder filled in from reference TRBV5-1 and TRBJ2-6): KAGVTQTPRYLIKTRGQQVTLSCSPISGHRSVSWYQQTPGQGLQFLFEYFSETQRNKGNFPGRFSGRQFSNSRSEMNVSTLELGDSALYLCASREDGSGANVLTFGAGSRLTVL.

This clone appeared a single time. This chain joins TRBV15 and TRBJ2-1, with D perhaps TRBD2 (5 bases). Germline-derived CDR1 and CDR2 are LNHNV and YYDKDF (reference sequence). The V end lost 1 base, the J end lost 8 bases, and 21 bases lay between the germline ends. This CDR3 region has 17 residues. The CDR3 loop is CATSRGLQGLGLDEQFF. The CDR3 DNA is TGTGCCACCAGCAGAGGGCTACAAGGACTGGGGTTGGATGAGCAGTTCTTC.